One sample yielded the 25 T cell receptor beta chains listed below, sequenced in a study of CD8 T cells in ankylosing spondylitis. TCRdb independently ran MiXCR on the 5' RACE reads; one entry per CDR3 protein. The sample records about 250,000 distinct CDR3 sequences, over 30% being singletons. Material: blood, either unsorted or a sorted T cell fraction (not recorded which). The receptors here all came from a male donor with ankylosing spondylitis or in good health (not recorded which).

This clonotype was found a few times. The CDR3 here is CASSPTGSPGNTIYF. CDR3 nucleotides: TGCGCCAGCAGCCCCACCGGTTCACCAGGAAACACCATATATTTT. The chain carries TRBV5-1 and TRBJ1-3; D is ambiguous. The CDR3 has 15 amino acids. Trimming stripped 4 bases from V and 4 bases from J, with 15 bases between. In germline, CDR1 is SGHRS, CDR2 YFSETQ.

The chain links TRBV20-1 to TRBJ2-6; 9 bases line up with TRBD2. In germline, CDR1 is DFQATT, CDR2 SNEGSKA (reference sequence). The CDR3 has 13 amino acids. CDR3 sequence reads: CGRGGYGANVLTF. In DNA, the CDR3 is TGCGGGCGGGGGGGTTACGGGGCCAACGTCCTGACTTTC.

The CDR3 sequence is CSARDPGTIIEGEQFF. In DNA form, the CDR3 reads TGCAGTGCTAGAGACCCCGGGACTATCATCGAGGGTGAGCAGTTCTTC. The chain has TRBV20-1 and TRBJ2-1; TRBD2 matches 7 bases. The V gene's germline CDR1 is DFQATT and CDR2 SNEGSKA (reference sequence). The CDR3 extends over 16 amino acids. J gave up 9 bases and V 0 bases, and 14 bases lay outside the gene matches.

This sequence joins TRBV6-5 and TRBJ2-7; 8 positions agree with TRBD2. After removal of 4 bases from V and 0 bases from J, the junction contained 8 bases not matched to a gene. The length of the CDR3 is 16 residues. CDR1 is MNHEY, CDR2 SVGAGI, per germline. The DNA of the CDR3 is TGTGCCAGCAGTTCCCCAGTTAGCGGGGCCTCCTACGAGCAGTACTTC. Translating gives CASSSPVSGASYEQYF.

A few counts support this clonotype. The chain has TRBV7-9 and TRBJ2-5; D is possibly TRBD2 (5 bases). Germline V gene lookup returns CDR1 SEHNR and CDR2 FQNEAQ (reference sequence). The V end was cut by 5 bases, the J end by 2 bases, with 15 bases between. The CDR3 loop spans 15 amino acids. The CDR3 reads CASSEAGEPQETQYF. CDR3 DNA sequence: TGTGCCAGCAGCGAAGCCGGGGAACCTCAAGAGACCCAGTACTTC.

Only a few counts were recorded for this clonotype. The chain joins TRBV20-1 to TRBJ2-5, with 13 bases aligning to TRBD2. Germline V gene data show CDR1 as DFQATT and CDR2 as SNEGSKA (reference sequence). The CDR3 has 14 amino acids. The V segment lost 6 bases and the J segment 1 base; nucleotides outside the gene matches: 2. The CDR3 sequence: CSARTSGGQETQYF. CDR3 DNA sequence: TGCAGTGCCCGGACTAGCGGGGGCCAAGAGACCCAGTACTTC.

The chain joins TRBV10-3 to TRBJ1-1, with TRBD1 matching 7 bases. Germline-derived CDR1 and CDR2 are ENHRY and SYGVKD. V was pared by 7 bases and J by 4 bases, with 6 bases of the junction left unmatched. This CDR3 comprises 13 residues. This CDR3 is CAITDRVGTEAFF. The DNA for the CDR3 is TGTGCCATCACTGACAGGGTGGGCACTGAAGCTTTCTTT.

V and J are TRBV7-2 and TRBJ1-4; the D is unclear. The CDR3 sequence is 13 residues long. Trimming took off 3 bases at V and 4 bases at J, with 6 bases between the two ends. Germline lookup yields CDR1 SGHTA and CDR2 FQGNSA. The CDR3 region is CASSLFFNEKLFF. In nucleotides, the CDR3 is TGTGCCAGCAGCTTGTTTTTTAATGAAAAACTGTTTTTT.

The CDR3 DNA sequence: TGTGCCAGCGAAAATTATATACAGGGGGGTCGGGATGAGCAGTTCTTC. It translates to CASENYIQGGRDEQFF. The chain couples TRBV7-8 to TRBJ2-1; 8 bases map to TRBD1. After removal of 8 bases from V and 8 bases from J, the junction contained 17 bases not matched to a gene. The CDR3 is 16 amino acids. Germline assignment: CDR1 SGHVS and CDR2 FQNEAQ.

The CDR3 here is CSARQLAPATGELFF. The CDR3 DNA follows: TGCAGTGCTCGACAACTAGCCCCTGCCACCGGGGAGCTGTTTTTT. The chain employs TRBV20-1 and TRBJ2-2; D may be TRBD2 (6 bases). There are 15 residues in the CDR3. V was clipped by 5 bases and J by 4 bases, with 17 bases between them. Germline CDR1 DFQATT, CDR2 SNEGSKA (reference sequence).

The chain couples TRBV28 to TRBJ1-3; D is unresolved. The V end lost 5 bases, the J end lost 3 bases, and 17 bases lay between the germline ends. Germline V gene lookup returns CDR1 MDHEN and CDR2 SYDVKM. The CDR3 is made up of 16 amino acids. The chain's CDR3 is CASSDAGRAGGNTIYF. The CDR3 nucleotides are TGTGCCAGCAGTGATGCGGGTAGGGCAGGTGGAAACACCATATATTTT.

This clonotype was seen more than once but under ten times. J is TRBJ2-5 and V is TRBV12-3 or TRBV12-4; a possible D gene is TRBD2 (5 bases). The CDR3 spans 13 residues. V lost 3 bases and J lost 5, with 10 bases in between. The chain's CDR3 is CASSFWGEETQYF. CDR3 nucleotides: TGTGCCAGCAGTTTCTGGGGAGAGGAGACCCAGTACTTC.

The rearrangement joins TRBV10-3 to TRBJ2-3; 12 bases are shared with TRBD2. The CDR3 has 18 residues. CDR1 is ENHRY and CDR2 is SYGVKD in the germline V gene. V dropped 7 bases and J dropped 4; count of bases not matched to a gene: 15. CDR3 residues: CAITSTSGGPGGSDTQYF. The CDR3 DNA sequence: TGTGCCATCACATCGACTAGCGGGGGACCCGGGGGATCAGATACGCAGTATTTT.

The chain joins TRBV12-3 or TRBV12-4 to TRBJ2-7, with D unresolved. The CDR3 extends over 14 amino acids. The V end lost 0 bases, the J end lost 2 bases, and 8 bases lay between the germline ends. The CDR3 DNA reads TGTGCCAGCAGTTTAGCGACTGCTACCTACGAGCAGTACTTC. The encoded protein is CASSLATATYEQYF.

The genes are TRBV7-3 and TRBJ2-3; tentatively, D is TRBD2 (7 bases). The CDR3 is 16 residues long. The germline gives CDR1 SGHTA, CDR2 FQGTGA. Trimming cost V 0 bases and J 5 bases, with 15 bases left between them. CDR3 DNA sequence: TGTGCCAGCAGCTTAACAGGTGGGGGGGGGCAAGATACGCAGTATTTT. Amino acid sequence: CASSLTGGGGQDTQYF.

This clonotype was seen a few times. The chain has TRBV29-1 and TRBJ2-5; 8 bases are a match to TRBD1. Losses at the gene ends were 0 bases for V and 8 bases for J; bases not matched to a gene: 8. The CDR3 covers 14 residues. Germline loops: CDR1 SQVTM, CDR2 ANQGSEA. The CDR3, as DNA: TGCAGCGTTGAAGAACTTGGGACAGGTAGCACCCAGTACTTC. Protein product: CSVEELGTGSTQYF.

CDR3 sequence (DNA): TGCGCCAGCAGCGCCCGGACGGACTCCTACGAGCAGTACTTC. Translating it yields CASSARTDSYEQYF. This chain connects TRBV5-1 to TRBJ2-7, with no clear D. The germline V gene encodes CDR1 SGHRS and CDR2 YFSETQ. V was pared by 4 bases and J by 0 bases, with 11 bases between. This CDR3 has 14 residues.

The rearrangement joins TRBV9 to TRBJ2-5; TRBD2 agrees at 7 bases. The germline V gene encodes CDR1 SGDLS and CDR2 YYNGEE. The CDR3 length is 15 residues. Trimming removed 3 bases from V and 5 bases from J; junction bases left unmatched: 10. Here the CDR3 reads CASSGQAGLGETQYF. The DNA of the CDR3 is TGTGCCAGCAGCGGACAAGCGGGGTTAGGGGAGACCCAGTACTTC. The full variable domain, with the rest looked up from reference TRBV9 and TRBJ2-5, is DSGVTQTPKHLITATGQRVTLRCSPRSGDLSVYWYQQSLDQGLQFLIQYYNGEERAKGNILERFSAQQFPDLHSELNLSSLELGDSALYFCASSGQAGLGETQYFGPGTRLLVL.

CDR3 nucleotide sequence: TGTGCCAGCAGCCGACAAGGGAGCTCTGGAAACACCATATATTTT. Translating gives CASSRQGSSGNTIYF. The chain combines TRBV6-1 with TRBJ1-3; D is undetermined. CDR3 length equals 15 residues. Germline loops: CDR1 MNHNS, CDR2 SASEGT. The V and J ends lost 6 bases and 0 bases respectively, with 12 bases between them.

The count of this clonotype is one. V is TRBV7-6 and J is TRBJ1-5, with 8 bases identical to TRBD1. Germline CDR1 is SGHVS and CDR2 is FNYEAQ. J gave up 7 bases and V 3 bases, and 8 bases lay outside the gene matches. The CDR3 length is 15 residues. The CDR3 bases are TGTGCCAGCAGCTTGGGGGGACAGGCTAAACAGCCCCAGCATTTT. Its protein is CASSLGGQAKQPQHF.

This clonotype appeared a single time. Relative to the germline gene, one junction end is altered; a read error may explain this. The CDR3 region has the DNA TGTGCCAGCAGTTACACTAGCGGCTCCGACAATGAGCAGTTCTTC. It yields the protein CASSYTSGSDNEQFF. The rearrangement uses TRBV6-5 and TRBJ2-1; TRBD2 aligns across 8 bases. CDR3 length equals 15 residues. Germline CDR1 is MNHEY and CDR2 is SVGAGI.

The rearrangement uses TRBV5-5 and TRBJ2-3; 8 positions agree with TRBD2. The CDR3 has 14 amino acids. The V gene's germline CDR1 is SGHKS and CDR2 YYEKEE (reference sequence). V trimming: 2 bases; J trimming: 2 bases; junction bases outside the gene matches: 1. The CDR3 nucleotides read TGTGCCAGCAGCTTTAGCGGGGCCACAGATACGCAGTATTTT. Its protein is CASSFSGATDTQYF.

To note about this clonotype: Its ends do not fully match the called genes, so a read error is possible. Here the CDR3 reads CASTLGDGGWPQHF. Written as DNA, the CDR3 is TGTGCCAGCACCTTGGGGGACGGTGGTTGGCCCCAGCATTTT. The chain combines TRBV5-5 with TRBJ1-5, with D perhaps TRBD1 (5 bases). Germline V gene lookup returns CDR1 SGHKS and CDR2 YYEKEE (reference sequence). The length of the CDR3 is 14 residues. The full variable domain, its missing parts supplied by reference TRBV5-5 and TRBJ1-5, is DAGVTQSPTHLIKTRGQQVTLRCSPISGHKSVSWYQQVLGQGPQFIFQYYEKEERGRGNFPDRFSARQFPNYSSELNVNALLLGDSALYLCASTLGDGGWPQHFGDGTRLSIL.

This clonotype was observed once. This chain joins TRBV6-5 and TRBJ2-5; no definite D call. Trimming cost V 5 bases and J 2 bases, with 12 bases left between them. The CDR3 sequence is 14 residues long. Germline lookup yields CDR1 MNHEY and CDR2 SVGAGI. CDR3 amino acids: CASSNPGGQETQYF. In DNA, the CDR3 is TGTGCCAGCAGTAACCCGGGTGGACAAGAGACCCAGTACTTC.

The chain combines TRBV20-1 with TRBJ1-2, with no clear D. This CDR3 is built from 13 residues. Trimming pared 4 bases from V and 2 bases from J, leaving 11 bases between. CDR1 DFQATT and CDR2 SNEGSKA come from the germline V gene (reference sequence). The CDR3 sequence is CSATDGINYGYTF. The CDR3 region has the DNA TGCAGTGCTACTGACGGGATAAACTATGGCTACACCTTC.